These 3 T cell receptor beta chains share one sample of origin, sequenced in a study of metastatic and nonmetastatic thyroid tumors. Every patient underwent thyroid surgery untreated. TCRdb re-called clones via MiXCR from the PCR reads. The sample shows 20,000 to 25,000 clones, approximately 22% of them seen only once. The sequencing sample was made of adjacent normal tissue. The receptors shown here come from a female donor with papillary thyroid cancer or a benign thyroid nodule (not recorded which). Some clones in this sample may be carry-over from other donors' samples.

This clone has more than one count but fewer than ten. The rearrangement joins TRBV27 to TRBJ2-2; maybe TRBD2 (6 bases). V was cut by 3 bases and J by 6 bases, with 17 bases left in between. The V gene's germline CDR1 is MNHEY and CDR2 SMNVEV (reference sequence). The CDR3 length is 16 residues. CDR3 DNA sequence: TGTGCCAGCAGTTTCCGCATGGGGGGTCTCGCCGGGGAGCTGTTTTTT. Translating it yields CASSFRMGGLAGELFF.

The sample holds many counts of this clone. The V and J genes are TRBV18 and TRBJ1-6, with TRBD1 matching 7 bases. CDR3 length: 15 residues. CDR1 is KGHSH, CDR2 LQKENI, per germline. V lost 2 bases, J lost 5 bases, and 3 bases stayed unmatched. The CDR3 coding sequence is TGTGCCAGCTCACCAGACAGGGTCGATAATTCACCCCTCCACTTT. Translating it yields CASSPDRVDNSPLHF.

The genes are TRBV11-2 and TRBJ1-2, with D hard to call. The length of the CDR3 is 14 residues. CDR1 SGHAT and CDR2 FQNNGV come from the germline V gene. V was trimmed by 5 bases and J by 8 bases, leaving 18 bases between them. The CDR3 here is CASSPLTREDGYTF. The CDR3 nucleotides read TGTGCCAGCAGCCCTCTGACCCGAGAGGACGGCTACACCTTC.